This T cell receptor beta chain was sequenced during a study of CD8+ T cells in alopecia areata (dated by TCRdb to 2016 to 2019). Describing the broader study: The treated patients, all with moderate-to-severe alopecia areata, were enrolled in an open-label pilot trial of oral tofacitinib given at 5 to 10 mg twice daily. In treated patients, disease severity was measured using the SALT score, which gives the percentage of scalp surface area affected. Patients on tofacitinib were biopsied at baseline and after 4 and 24 weeks of treatment, and several of the patients also had a later scalp biopsy. Clonality in the scalp was compared among normal scalp (n=4), patchy alopecia areata scalp (n=8), and alopecia totalis/universalis scalp (n=8). RNA was extracted with the PAXgene miRNA kit for fixed scalp, the miRNeasy kit for PBMCs, and the RNeasy kit for mouse skin. immunoSEQ multiplex PCR using 35 Vbeta forward primers and 13 Jbeta reverse primers was used to amplify TCRbeta CDR3 regions. To study T cell clonal expansion in alopecia areata, the researchers applied high-throughput TCRbeta sequencing to both the C3H/HeJ mouse model and human patients. Human TCRbeta sequencing covered scalp tissue and sorted CD4+ and CD8+ peripheral blood T cells from patchy and totalis/universalis alopecia areata patients and healthy controls. Patients stayed on tofacitinib for 6 to 18 months and then had 6 months of follow-up off drug so that delayed response and recurrence could be assessed. What the research found in general, with its limitations: Because the treated cohort was small and had just a single nonresponder, larger studies are needed to establish links between baseline CD8+ expansion and response. Tofacitinib significantly lowered scalp clonality and the number of expanded CD8+ clones among the top 100 scalp clones. Shared TCR sequences between patients were less evident than in mice, which may be partly attributable to HLA diversity in the patient population. Unlike mouse skin, which is dominated by gammadelta T cells, normal human skin has resident alphabeta T cells that are also sequenced, and this complicates analysis of the scalp TCR repertoire. Many expanded lesional clones persisted in scalp and blood during tofacitinib treatment, which may partly explain relapse after stopping treatment. Compared with normal scalp, lesional scalp had higher clonality and more expanded CD8+ clones, particularly in alopecia totalis/universalis, a pattern that suggests antigenic drive.

Comments on this clone: What this receptor recognizes is not known. Nothing much larger sits one base from this clone, and base qualities are not available.

Libraries were made using the immunoSEQ multiplex PCR assay. For TCR sequencing, RNA was extracted from every sample and reverse transcribed into cDNA to serve as template. First-strand cDNA was synthesized using SuperScript III with a 2:1 mix of oligo-dT and random hexamers. A synthetic immune receptor repertoire was used to measure amplification bias, and any remaining bias was corrected computationally. Turning to the authors' computational methods: Raw reads were preprocessed to remove errors, and CDR3 was defined according to IMGT conventions as the region from the conserved cysteine to phenylalanine. Clonality was computed by normalizing Shannon entropy by log2 of the number of productive unique TCRs and subtracting the result from 1. Whether each scalp clone was CD4 or CD8 was inferred by checking scalp TCRbeta sequences against the CD4 and CD8 repertoires from sorted blood. TCRdb retrieved this table from immuneACCESS and kept in-frame rearrangements only. Not all clones are present; in checked studies, unresolved V genes account for under half, and no reason is known for the remainder. V and J calls and clone size are those listed in that table; D and trimming were worked out from the DNA. The sample yields some 170,000 clones; about 54% were counted once. Clones ranked in the top ten supply about a sixth of the sample.

This specimen's treatment or condition label, per the study, means: oral pan-JAK inhibitor, 5-10 mg twice daily. Lesional scalp punch biopsies and peripheral blood were obtained from alopecia areata patients. After PBMCs were isolated by density centrifugation and stained for CD3, CD4 and CD8, a FACSAria was used to sort CD4+ and CD8+ T cells. V and J are truncated by 3 bases and 4 bases respectively, leaving an intervening sequence of 9 bases. The CDR3 holds 12 amino acids from the cysteine to the phenylalanine. CDR3 DNA is the only sequence kept; it has 36 bases, read in frame from the first base. The germline V gene specifies SQVTM as CDR1 and ANQGSEA as CDR2.

The chain employs TRBV29-1 and TRBJ2-5; a confident D gene designation cannot be given. The sample here was CD4+ T cells sorted from blood, taken between weeks 55 and 65, from a patient treated with tofacitinib. The origin of this receptor is a human donor with alopecia areata. The CDR3 in this case is CSVEGGRETQYF. DNA sequence: TGCAGCGTTGAGGGCGGAAGAGAGACCCAGTACTTC.